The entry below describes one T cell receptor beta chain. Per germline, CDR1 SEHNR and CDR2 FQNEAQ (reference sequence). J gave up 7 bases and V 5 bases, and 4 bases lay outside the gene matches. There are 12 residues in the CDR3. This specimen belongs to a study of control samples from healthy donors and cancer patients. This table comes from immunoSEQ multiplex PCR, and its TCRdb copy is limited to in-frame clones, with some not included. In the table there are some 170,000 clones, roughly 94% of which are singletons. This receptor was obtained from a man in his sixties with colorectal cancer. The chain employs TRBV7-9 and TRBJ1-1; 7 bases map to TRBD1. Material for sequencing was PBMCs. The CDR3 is CASSLTGHEAFF. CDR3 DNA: TGTGCCAGCAGCCTGACAGGGCATGAAGCTTTCTTT.